This TCR beta chain was identified in a study of blood T cells in healthy people across ages. Findings and limits, study-wide: Per-million-T-cell TCR beta diversity fell roughly linearly with age.

A sample-barcoded 5' primer and a J-beta primer mix were used in a second PCR of roughly 7 to 11 cycles. Template switching added a 12-random-nucleotide identifier to every cDNA molecule. TCRdb ran MiXCR on the 5' RACE reads and lists one entry per CDR3 protein. The repertoire holds roughly 1,300,000 distinct CDR3 sequences, with roughly 64% as singletons. CDR3 length: 14 residues. This clonotype was picked up a small number of times. Its antigen remains unknown. This chain uses TRBV21-1 with TRBJ1-2; TRBD1 is taken as the D call from the table, unchecked against the DNA. TRBV21-1 represents a pseudogene. The sample was blood. The source is a man aged 18 to 29 in good health. In DNA form, the CDR3 reads TGTGCCAGCAGGGATACGGGACAGAACTATGGCTACACCTTC. Translating it yields CASRDTGQNYGYTF.